The rows below give T cell receptor beta chains drawn from one sample of a study of cytomegalovirus exposure and HLA in healthy donors. This table comes from immunoSEQ multiplex PCR, and its TCRdb copy is limited to in-frame clones, with some not included. The sample carries about 180,000 clones, around three quarters recorded once. Sequencing was performed on PBMCs. The receptor source for this set is a woman under 40 in good health and CMV-seropositive. Both conserved end residues are part of each CDR3. The order of the fields is V gene, J gene, CDR3 protein.

>TRBV9|TRBJ2-7
CASSPQEGQDTYEQYF
>TRBV5-1|TRBJ2-7
CASSMGQRYEQYF
>TRBV30|TRBJ2-3
CAWSVPGGDTQYF
>TRBV28|TRBJ1-3
CASSPKTTWIHTIYF
>TRBV7-9|TRBJ2-5
CASSSPGTGNQETQYF
>TRBV4-1|TRBJ1-2
CASSQGPGQGYYGYTF
>TRBV10-3|TRBJ2-7
CAPWGGGREQYF
>TRBV6-5|TRBJ2-3
CASSYIQRGGHRTQYF
>TRBV11-2|TRBJ2-5
CASSLLASGGQWVETQYF
>TRBV9|TRBJ2-2
CASSRLAGGPHTGELFF
>TRBV15|TRBJ2-7
CATSRAQTYPYEQYF
>TRBV27|TRBJ1-2
CASKYDRGSTNYGYTF
>TRBV7-8|TRBJ1-5
CASSVRLEERQPQHF
>TRBV5-6|TRBJ2-3
CASSLREGVTDTQYF
>TRBV28|TRBJ1-2
CASSPPGQGYGYTF
>TRBV12-5|TRBJ2-3
CASGLVGLADFPDTQYF
>TRBV7-9|TRBJ2-1
CASGGGDSYNEQFF
>TRBV27|TRBJ1-5
CASNLGRDRAYSNQPQHF
>TRBV7-3|TRBJ2-2
CASSLSGTGRTGELFF
>TRBV27|TRBJ2-5
CASSRGLRETQYF
>TRBV4-1|TRBJ2-3
CASSQDQGTDTQYF
>TRBV27|TRBJ2-1
CASSLRTLSSYNEQFF
>TRBV7-9|TRBJ1-6
CASSLGAGDSPLHF
>TRBV7-2|TRBJ1-2
CASSSTGGTYGYTF
>TRBV7-3|TRBJ2-4
CASSSRQGSNIQYF
>TRBV6-5|TRBJ1-2
CASSSGFFSGYTF
>TRBV2|TRBJ2-3
CASSEVASGGDTQYF
>TRBV29-1|TRBJ1-4
CSASGLGNEKLFF
>TRBV10-2|TRBJ2-3
CASRGPRTDTQYF
>TRBV7-3|TRBJ2-1
CASSLYVTDNEQFF
>TRBV4-2|TRBJ1-2
CASSQDHTAYGYTF
>TRBV6-5|TRBJ1-5
CASSATGLQPQHF
>TRBV30|TRBJ2-5
CAYSGYQETQYF
>TRBV12-5|TRBJ2-4
CASGLSTQVKNIQYF
>TRBV6-6|TRBJ1-1
CASSSGKAGSTEAFF
>TRBV28|TRBJ2-3
CASSSTSGTSGTQYF
>TRBV6-1|TRBJ2-5
CASSEVGTGVETQYF
>TRBV7-8|TRBJ2-7
CATTRAPGQGAREQYF